These 8 T cell receptor beta chains were all obtained from the same sample, sequenced in a study of CD8+ T cells in alopecia areata. The treatment: oral pan-JAK inhibitor, 5-10 mg twice daily. It was cDNA, reverse transcribed from extracted RNA, that served as the sequencing template. Sequencing was performed with immunoSEQ multiplex PCR; in TCRdb, only in-frame clones are kept and a portion is missing. The sample lists about 160,000 clones, 65% seen once, with roughly 0.85% in the top ten. The sequencing used CD4+ T cells sorted from blood, collected at week 4, from a patient treated with tofacitinib. Receptor source: a human donor with alopecia areata.

The chain carries TRBV30 and TRBJ1-2, with a possible D match to TRBD1 (5 bases). CDR3 length: 12 residues. V lost 0 bases and J 8 bases, leaving 10 bases between the germline ends. CDR1 is GTSNPN and CDR2 is SVGIG in the germline V gene (reference sequence). Here the CDR3 reads CAWSVSGGGYTF. CDR3 nucleotide sequence: TGTGCCTGGAGTGTAAGCGGGGGAGGCTACACCTTC.

This clone was observed a few times. This rearrangement joins TRBV5-1 to TRBJ2-6, with D possibly being TRBD1 (6 bases). The germline V gene encodes CDR1 SGHRS and CDR2 YFSETQ. CDR3 length: 14 amino acids. The V end was cut by 7 bases, the J end by 4 bases, with 12 bases between. CDR3 DNA sequence: TGCGCCAGCCAACAGGGATCGGGGGCCAACGTCCTGACTTTC. Protein sequence: CASQQGSGANVLTF.

In its sample, this clone was seen a few times. The CDR3 here is CASSLVGAGANVLTF. The CDR3 DNA reads as TGTGCCAGCAGCTTAGTCGGGGCTGGGGCCAACGTCCTGACTTTC. The chain links TRBV7-9 to TRBJ2-6; possible D gene TRBD2, 5 bases. V lost 1 base to trimming and J lost 2 bases, with 6 bases between them. Per the germline V gene, CDR1 is SEHNR and CDR2 is FQNEAQ (reference sequence). The CDR3 spans 15 residues.

The V gene is TRBV30, the J gene TRBJ2-2, with D hard to call. The ends were cut back, 4 bases at V and 0 bases at J, with 9 bases in the middle. The CDR3 runs 14 residues. Germline V gene lookup returns CDR1 GTSNPN and CDR2 SVGIG (reference sequence). CDR3 residues: CAWTSRANTGELFF. Written as DNA, the CDR3 is TGTGCCTGGACCTCCCGAGCGAACACCGGGGAGCTGTTTTTT.

This chain uses TRBV2 with TRBJ1-1; D is possibly TRBD1 (5 bases). Germline V CDR1 and CDR2: SNHLY, FYNNEI. Trimming pared 11 bases from V and 4 bases from J, leaving 17 bases between. This CDR3 is built from 13 residues. The CDR3 DNA follows: TGTGCCCGCGGACACTTTGAGGGCACTGAAGCTTTCTTT. Translating it yields CARGHFEGTEAFF.

The rearrangement uses TRBV7-6 and TRBJ1-2; D might be TRBD1 (5 bases). Between the trimmed V and J ends, which lost 5 bases and 4 bases, there was a span of 11 bases. This CDR3 is built from 13 residues. Germline V lookup: CDR1 SGHVS, CDR2 FNYEAQ. The CDR3 here is CASSRGHSYGYTF. In DNA form, the CDR3 reads TGTGCCAGCAGCCGAGGACACAGCTATGGCTACACCTTC.

This clone was observed a single time. V gene TRBV7-2 combines with J gene TRBJ1-2, with 9 bases that match TRBD1. In germline, CDR1 is SGHTA, CDR2 FQGNSA. CDR3 length equals 14 residues. V dropped 5 bases and J dropped 4; count of bases not matched to a gene: 5. CDR3 region: CASSRDRAIYGYTF. CDR3 sequence (DNA): TGTGCCAGCAGCCGGGACAGGGCGATCTATGGCTACACCTTC.

The rearrangement uses TRBV6-5 and TRBJ1-2, with 7 bases identical to TRBD1. Germline CDR1 is MNHEY and CDR2 is SVGAGI. Trimming removed 0 bases from V and 4 bases from J; junction bases left unmatched: 5. CDR3 length equals 15 residues. CDR3 in amino acids: CASSYSGTGAYGYTF. CDR3 DNA: TGTGCCAGCAGTTACTCGGGTACAGGGGCCTATGGCTACACCTTC.